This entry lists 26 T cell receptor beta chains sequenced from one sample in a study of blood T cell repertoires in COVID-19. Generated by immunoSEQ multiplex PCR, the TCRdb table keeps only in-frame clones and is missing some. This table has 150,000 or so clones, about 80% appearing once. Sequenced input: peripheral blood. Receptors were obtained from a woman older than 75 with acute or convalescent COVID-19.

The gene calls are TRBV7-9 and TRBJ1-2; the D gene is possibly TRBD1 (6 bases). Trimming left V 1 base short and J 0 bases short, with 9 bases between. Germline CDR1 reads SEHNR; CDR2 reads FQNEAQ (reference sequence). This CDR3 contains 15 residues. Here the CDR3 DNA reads TGTGCCAGCAGCTTAGTGGACAGCACTAACTATGGCTACACCTTC. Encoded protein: CASSLVDSTNYGYTF.

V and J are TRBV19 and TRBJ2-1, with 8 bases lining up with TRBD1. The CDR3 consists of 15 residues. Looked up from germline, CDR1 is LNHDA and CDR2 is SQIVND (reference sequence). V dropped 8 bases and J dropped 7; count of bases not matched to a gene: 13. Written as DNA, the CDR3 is TGTGCCAGTGAAGCCGGGACAGGAGCTACTAATGAGCAGTTCTTC. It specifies CASEAGTGATNEQFF.

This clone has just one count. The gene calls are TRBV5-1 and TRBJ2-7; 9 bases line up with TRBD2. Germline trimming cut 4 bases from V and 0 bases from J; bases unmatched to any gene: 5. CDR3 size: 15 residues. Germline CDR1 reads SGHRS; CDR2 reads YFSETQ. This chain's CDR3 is CASSGIAGASYEQYF. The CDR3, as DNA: TGCGCCAGCAGCGGAATAGCGGGGGCCTCCTACGAGCAGTACTTC.

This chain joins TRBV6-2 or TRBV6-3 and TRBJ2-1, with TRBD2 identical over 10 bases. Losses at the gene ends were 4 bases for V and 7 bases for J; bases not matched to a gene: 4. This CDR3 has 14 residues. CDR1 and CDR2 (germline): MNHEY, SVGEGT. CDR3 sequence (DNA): TGTGCCAGCAGTTTAACTAGCGGGGTGAATGAGCAGTTCTTC. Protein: CASSLTSGVNEQFF.

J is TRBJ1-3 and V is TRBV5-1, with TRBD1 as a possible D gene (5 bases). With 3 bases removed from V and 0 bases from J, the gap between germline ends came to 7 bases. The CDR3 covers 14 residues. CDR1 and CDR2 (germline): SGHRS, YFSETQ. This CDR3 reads CASSWDYSGNTIYF. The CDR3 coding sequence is TGCGCCAGCAGCTGGGACTACTCTGGAAACACCATATATTTT.

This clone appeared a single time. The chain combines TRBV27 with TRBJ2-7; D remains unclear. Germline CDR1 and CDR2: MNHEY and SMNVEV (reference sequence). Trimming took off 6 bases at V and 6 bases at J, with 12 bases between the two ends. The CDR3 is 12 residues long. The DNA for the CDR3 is TGTGCCAGCAGCACCTTGACGGGCGAGCAGTACTTC. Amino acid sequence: CASSTLTGEQYF.

CDR3 nucleotide sequence: TGTGCCAGCAGCGACAAAGGACTAGCGGGGGCTGGGACCGGGGAGCTGTTTTTT. It encodes CASSDKGLAGAGTGELFF. V and J are TRBV7-3 and TRBJ2-2; TRBD2 matches 13 bases. CDR3 length equals 18 residues. Germline CDR1 is SGHTA and CDR2 is FQGTGA. Unmatched junction bases numbered 11, after V lost 5 bases and J lost 5 bases. Full variable domain (missing parts from reference TRBV7-3 and TRBJ2-2): GAGVSQTPSNKVTEKGKYVELRCDPISGHTALYWYRQSLGQGPEFLIYFQGTGAADDSGLPNDRFFAVRPEGSVSTLKIQRTERGDSAVYLCASSDKGLAGAGTGELFFGEGSRLTVL.

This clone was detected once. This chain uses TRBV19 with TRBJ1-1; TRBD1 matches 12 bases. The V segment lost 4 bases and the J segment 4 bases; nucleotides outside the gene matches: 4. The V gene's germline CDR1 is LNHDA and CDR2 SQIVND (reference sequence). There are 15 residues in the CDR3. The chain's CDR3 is CASSRGQGAGTEAFF. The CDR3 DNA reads TGTGCCAGTAGTAGGGGACAGGGGGCCGGCACTGAAGCTTTCTTT.

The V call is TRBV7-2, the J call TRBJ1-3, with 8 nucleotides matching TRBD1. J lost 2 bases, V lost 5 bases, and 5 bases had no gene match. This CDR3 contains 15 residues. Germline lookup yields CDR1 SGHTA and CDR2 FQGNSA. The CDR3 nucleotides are TGTGCCAGCAGCCTCGGACAGGGAACTGGAAACACCATATATTTT. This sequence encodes CASSLGQGTGNTIYF.

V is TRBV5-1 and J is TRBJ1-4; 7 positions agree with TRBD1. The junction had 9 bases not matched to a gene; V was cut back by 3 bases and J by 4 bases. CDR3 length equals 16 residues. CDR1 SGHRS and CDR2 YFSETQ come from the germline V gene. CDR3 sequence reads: CASSSTTGTVNEKLFF. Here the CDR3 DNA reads TGCGCCAGCAGCTCAACAACCGGGACAGTTAATGAAAAACTGTTTTTT.

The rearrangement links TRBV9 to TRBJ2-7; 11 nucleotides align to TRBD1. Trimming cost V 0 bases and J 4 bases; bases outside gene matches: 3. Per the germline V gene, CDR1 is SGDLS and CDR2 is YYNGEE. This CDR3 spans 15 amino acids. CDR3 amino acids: CASSVGGTGGYEQYF. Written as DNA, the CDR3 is TGTGCCAGCAGCGTAGGAGGGACAGGGGGTTACGAGCAGTACTTC.

CDR3 residues: CASSPRLASGELFF. The CDR3 bases are TGTGCCAGCAGCCCAAGACTAGCCTCCGGGGAGCTGTTTTTT. The rearrangement links TRBV9 to TRBJ2-2; TRBD2 matches at 7 bases. The junction had 6 bases not matched to a gene; V was cut back by 4 bases and J by 6 bases. This CDR3 region has 14 residues. Germline CDR1 reads SGDLS; CDR2 reads YYNGEE.

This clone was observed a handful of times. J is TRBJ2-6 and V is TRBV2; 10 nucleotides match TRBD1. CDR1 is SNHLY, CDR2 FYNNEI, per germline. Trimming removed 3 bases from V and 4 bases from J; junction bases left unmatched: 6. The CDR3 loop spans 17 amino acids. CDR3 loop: CASSDPGQGTGANVLTF. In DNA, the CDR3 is TGTGCCAGCAGTGATCCGGGACAGGGGACCGGGGCCAACGTCCTGACTTTC. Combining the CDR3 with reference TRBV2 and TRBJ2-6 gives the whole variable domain EPEVTQTPSHQVTQMGQEVILRCVPISNHLYFYWYRQILGQKVEFLVSFYNNEISEKSEIFDDQFSVERPDGSNFTLKIRSTKLEDSAMYFCASSDPGQGTGANVLTFGAGSRLTVL.

The DNA of the CDR3 is TGTGCCAGCAGCTTACCAGGCACAGATACGCAGTATTTT. This translates into CASSLPGTDTQYF. This chain links TRBV7-9 with TRBJ2-3; D gene uncertain. CDR1 SEHNR and CDR2 FQNEAQ come from the germline V gene (reference sequence). The CDR3 totals 13 residues. V was cut by 2 bases and J by 1 base, with 4 bases left in between.

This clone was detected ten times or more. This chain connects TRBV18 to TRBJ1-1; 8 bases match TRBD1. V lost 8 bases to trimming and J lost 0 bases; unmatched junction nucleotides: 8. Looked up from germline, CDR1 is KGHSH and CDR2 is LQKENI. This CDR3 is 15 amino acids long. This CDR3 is CASTETGAMNTEAFF. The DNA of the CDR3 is TGTGCCAGCACAGAGACAGGGGCAATGAACACTGAAGCTTTCTTT.

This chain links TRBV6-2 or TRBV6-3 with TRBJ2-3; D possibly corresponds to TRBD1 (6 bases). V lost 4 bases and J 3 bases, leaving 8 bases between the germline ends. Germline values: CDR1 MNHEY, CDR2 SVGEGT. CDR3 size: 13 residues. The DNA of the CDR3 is TGTGCCAGCAGTTGGCAGGGGACAGATACGCAGTATTTT. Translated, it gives CASSWQGTDTQYF.

Here the CDR3 reads CATSYYTGPRPDINEKLFF. CDR3 nucleotides: TGTGCCACCAGTTATTACACAGGGCCGCGGCCCGACATTAATGAAAAACTGTTTTTT. The V gene is TRBV24-1, the J gene TRBJ1-4; tentative D call: TRBD1 (6 bases). The CDR3 runs 19 residues. The V gene lost 6 bases and the J gene lost 4 bases, with 26 bases spanning the gap. CDR1 and CDR2 (germline): KGHDR, SFDVKD.

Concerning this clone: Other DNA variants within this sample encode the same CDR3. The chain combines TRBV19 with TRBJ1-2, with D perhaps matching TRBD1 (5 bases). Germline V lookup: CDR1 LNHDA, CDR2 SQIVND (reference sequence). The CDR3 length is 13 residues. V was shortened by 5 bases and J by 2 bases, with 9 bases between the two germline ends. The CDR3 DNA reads TGTGCCAGTAGTCGGGAGGGGAACTATGGCTACACCTTC. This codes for CASSREGNYGYTF.

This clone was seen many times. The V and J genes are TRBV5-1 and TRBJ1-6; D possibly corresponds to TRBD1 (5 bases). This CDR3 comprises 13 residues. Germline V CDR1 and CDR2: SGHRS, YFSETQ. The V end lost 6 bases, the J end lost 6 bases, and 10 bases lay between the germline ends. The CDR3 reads CASNDGGNSPLHF. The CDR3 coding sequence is TGCGCCAGCAACGACGGGGGTAATTCACCCCTCCACTTT.

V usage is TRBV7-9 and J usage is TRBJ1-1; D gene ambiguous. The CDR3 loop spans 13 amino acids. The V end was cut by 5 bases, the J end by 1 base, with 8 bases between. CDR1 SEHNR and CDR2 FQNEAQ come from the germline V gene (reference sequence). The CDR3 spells CASSETQNTEAFF. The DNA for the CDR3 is TGTGCCAGCAGCGAAACTCAGAACACTGAAGCTTTCTTT.

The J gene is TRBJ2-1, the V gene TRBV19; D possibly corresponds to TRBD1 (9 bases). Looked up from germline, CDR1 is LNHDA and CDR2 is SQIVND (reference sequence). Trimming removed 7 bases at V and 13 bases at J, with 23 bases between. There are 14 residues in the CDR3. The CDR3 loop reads CASTGRAGQGRQFF. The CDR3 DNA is TGTGCCAGTACCGGGAGGGCGGGACAGGGTCGTCAGTTCTTC.

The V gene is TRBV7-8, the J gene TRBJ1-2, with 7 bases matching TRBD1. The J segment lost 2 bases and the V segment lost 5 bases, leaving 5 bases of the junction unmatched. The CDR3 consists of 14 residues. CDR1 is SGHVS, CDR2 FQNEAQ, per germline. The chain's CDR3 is CASSPDRANYGYTF. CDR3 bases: TGTGCCAGCAGCCCTGACAGGGCCAACTATGGCTACACCTTC.

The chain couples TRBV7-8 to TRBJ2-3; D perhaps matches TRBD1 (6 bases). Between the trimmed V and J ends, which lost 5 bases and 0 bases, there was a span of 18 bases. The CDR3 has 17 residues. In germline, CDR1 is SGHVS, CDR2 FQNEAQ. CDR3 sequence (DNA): TGTGCCAGCAGCCGTACAGGGCCGGCACTTAGCACAGATACGCAGTATTTT. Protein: CASSRTGPALSTDTQYF.

The DNA of the CDR3 is TGTGCCAGCAGTTCCACAGGGTTGAATGGCTACACCTTC. Translating gives CASSSTGLNGYTF. V gene TRBV27 combines with J gene TRBJ1-2, with D maybe TRBD1 (6 bases). The CDR3 consists of 13 residues. Germline assignment: CDR1 MNHEY and CDR2 SMNVEV (reference sequence). Trimming took 4 bases from V and 6 from J, leaving 12 bases between them.

The CDR3: CASSLQGGLPYEQYF. In nucleotides, the CDR3 is TGTGCCAGCAGCTTACAAGGGGGCCTCCCCTACGAGCAGTACTTC. The chain is built from TRBV7-3 and TRBJ2-7; 7 bases match TRBD1. Germline CDR1 reads SGHTA; CDR2 reads FQGTGA. CDR3 length equals 15 residues. J was trimmed by 2 bases and V by 2 bases; bases with no gene match: 6.

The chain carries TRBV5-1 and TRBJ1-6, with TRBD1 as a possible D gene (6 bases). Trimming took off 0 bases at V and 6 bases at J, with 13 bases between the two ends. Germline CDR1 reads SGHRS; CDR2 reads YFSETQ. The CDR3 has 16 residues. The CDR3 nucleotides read TGCGCCAGCAGCTTGGTGGCAGGGGAACTTAATTCACCCCTCCACTTT. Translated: CASSLVAGELNSPLHF.